This T cell receptor beta chain came from a study of CD8 T cells in Susac syndrome. RNA totalling roughly 0.45 to 1 ug underwent reverse transcription with random hexamers. Amplification of the TCR beta CDR3 was carried out by immunoSEQ multiplex PCR, which spanned a total of 54 Vbeta and 13 Jbeta segments. TCRdb ran MiXCR on the immunoSEQ multiplex PCR reads and lists one entry per CDR3 protein. The table includes 95,000 to 150,000 distinct CDR3 sequences, 96% detected once. Trimming left V 8 bases short and J 4 bases short, with 17 bases between. The CDR3 runs to 14 residues. CDR1 is LNHDA and CDR2 is SQIVND in the germline V gene (reference sequence).

This TCR came from a human donor with Susac syndrome. The chain has TRBV19 and TRBJ2-5, with D perhaps TRBD2 (6 bases). Material for sequencing was CD4+ T cells from PBMCs. For the CDR3, the DNA is TGTGCCAGTGAGGACACCGGGGGTAGAGAGACCCAGTACTTC. This encodes CASEDTGGRETQYF.